The 6 T cell receptor beta chains listed next were all sequenced from one sample in a study of identical twins. TCRdb called the 5' RACE reads again in MiXCR, with one record for every CDR3 protein. Of over 600,000 distinct CDR3 sequences listed, approximately 21% are singletons. These data are also associated with another study on T cells expressing NK-cell markers.

Sequenced sample: PBMCs. The receptors come from a woman aged 18-30 years in good health.

V usage is TRBV12-3 or TRBV12-4 and J usage is TRBJ2-1; 8 bases line up with TRBD1. Trimming at V came to 6 bases and at J to 7 bases, leaving 11 bases not matched to a gene. The CDR3 spans 15 residues. CDR3 in amino acids: CASRSPGQGSNEQFF. CDR3 nucleotide sequence: TGTGCCAGCAGGTCCCCCGGACAGGGTAGTAATGAGCAGTTCTTC.

This rearrangement joins TRBV2 to TRBJ2-5, with 10 nucleotides matching TRBD2. This CDR3 region has 15 residues. The junction had 9 bases not matched to a gene; V was cut back by 11 bases and J by 0 bases. The V gene's germline CDR1 is SNHLY and CDR2 FYNNEI. This CDR3 reads CAAFVGTSDQETQYF. CDR3 in DNA: TGTGCCGCCTTCGTGGGGACTAGCGACCAAGAGACCCAGTACTTC.

This clonotype has just a few counts. The chain has TRBV7-9 and TRBJ2-3; no reliable D call. CDR1 is SEHNR and CDR2 is FQNEAQ in the germline V gene (reference sequence). Trimming removed 6 bases at V and 0 bases at J, with 19 bases between. The CDR3 is 17 amino acids. The CDR3 DNA follows: TGTGCCAGCAGAGAAAAGGGTCGGCAGACCAGCACAGATACGCAGTATTTT. Protein sequence: CASREKGRQTSTDTQYF. The whole variable domain, remainder taken from reference TRBV7-9 and TRBJ2-3, is DTGVSQNPRHKITKRGQNVTFRCDPISEHNRLYWYRQTLGQGPEFLTYFQNEAQLEKSRLLSDRFSAERPKGSFSTLEIQRTEQGDSAMYLCASREKGRQTSTDTQYFGPGTRLTVL.

Only a few counts were recorded for this clonotype. This chain uses TRBV29-1 with TRBJ2-1; 16 bases align to TRBD2. The germline V gene has CDR1 SQVTM and CDR2 ANQGSEA. Trimming took 6 bases from V and 1 from J; bases not matched to a gene: 6. The CDR3 sequence is 17 residues long. The chain's CDR3 is CSVMGLAGGRSYNEQFF. The CDR3 bases are TGCAGCGTGATGGGACTAGCGGGAGGGAGGTCCTACAATGAGCAGTTCTTC.

The chain combines TRBV27 with TRBJ2-2, with D unclear. The V end lost 0 bases, the J end lost 0 bases, and 11 bases lay between the germline ends. CDR3 length: 17 residues. Germline V gene data show CDR1 as MNHEY and CDR2 as SMNVEV (reference sequence). CDR3 sequence: CASSLSPENANTGELFF. In DNA form, the CDR3 reads TGTGCCAGCAGTTTATCGCCGGAGAACGCGAACACCGGGGAGCTGTTTTTT.

The rearrangement uses TRBV6-4 and TRBJ2-5; D is perhaps TRBD2 (6 bases). Trimming shortened V by 0 bases and J by 7 bases, and 9 bases separated the two germline ends. The V gene's germline CDR1 is MRHNA and CDR2 SNTAGT. The CDR3 totals 13 residues. This CDR3 is CASSDSAGMTQYF. The CDR3 region has the DNA TGTGCCAGCAGTGACTCGGCGGGGATGACCCAGTACTTC.